The 23 T cell receptor beta chains presented below share a single source sample, sequenced in a study of control samples from healthy donors and cancer patients (dated by TCRdb to between 2020 and 2021). Receptor libraries were prepared by the immunoSEQ multiplex PCR assay. TCRdb re-hosts the immuneACCESS table, in-frame sequences only. Its copies lack some clones; in the studies checked, an unresolved V gene accounts for under half of them, and the cause for the rest is not known. Here the sample has 130,000 or so clones; 70% to 90% occur a single time. The ten largest clones take up around 40% of the sample. Sequenced material: blood. These receptor sequences come from a man over 45 in good health.

The rearrangement joins TRBV7-9 to TRBJ1-5; no clear D gene. CDR3 length: 14 amino acids. Trimming removed 5 bases at V and 1 base at J, with 9 bases between. Germline V CDR1 and CDR2: SEHNR, FQNEAQ (reference sequence). In DNA, the CDR3 is TGTGCCAGCAGCCCAATGGGGAGCAATCAGCCCCAGCATTTT. Translating gives CASSPMGSNQPQHF.

The rearrangement joins TRBV7-2 to TRBJ1-1; D uncertain. CDR3 size: 15 residues. V dropped 5 bases and J dropped 4 bases, with 17 bases sitting between them. CDR1 and CDR2 from the germline V gene are SGHTA and FQGNSA. The CDR3 sequence: CASSPSGFVSTEAFF. The CDR3 DNA sequence: TGTGCCAGCAGCCCGTCGGGGTTCGTTAGCACTGAAGCTTTCTTT.

V usage is TRBV6-1 and J usage is TRBJ1-1; 12 bases map to TRBD1. V shed 2 bases, J shed 3 bases, and the junction held 7 bases outside the gene matches. The length of the CDR3 is 17 residues. CDR1 and CDR2 (germline): MNHNS, SASEGT. CDR3 sequence (DNA): TGTGCCAGCAGTGAAAGGGACAGGGGGCTAGGGTACACTGAAGCTTTCTTT. Residues: CASSERDRGLGYTEAFF.

This clone occurred once. CDR3 DNA sequence: TGTGCCAGCAGCTTGAGGGCTGGGGATAGGGTCGGCTACACCTTC. Translated: CASSLRAGDRVGYTF. The V gene is TRBV5-4, the J gene TRBJ1-2; D remains unclear. V lost 1 base and J lost 8, with 18 bases in between. CDR1 SGHNT and CDR2 YYREEE come from the germline V gene (reference sequence). This CDR3 has 15 amino acids.

This clone was counted only a few times. The V gene is TRBV24-1, the J gene TRBJ1-3; D uncertain. Trimming cost V 2 bases and J 5 bases, with 6 bases left between them. CDR1 is KGHDR, CDR2 SFDVKD, per germline. CDR3 size: 13 residues. In DNA, the CDR3 is TGTGCCACCAGTGATTCCGGGAGAAACACCATATATTTT. It encodes CATSDSGRNTIYF.

The V gene is TRBV30, the J gene TRBJ2-7; weak D call: TRBD1 (7 bases). This CDR3 comprises 12 residues. Germline values: CDR1 GTSNPN, CDR2 SVGIG (reference sequence). Trimming shortened V by 2 bases and J by 6 bases, and 11 bases separated the two germline ends. Here the CDR3 reads CAWSYRGGEQYF. CDR3 nucleotide sequence: TGTGCCTGGAGTTACAGGGGAGGCGAGCAGTACTTC.

The genes are TRBV7-9 and TRBJ1-1; D remains unclear. The CDR3 sequence is 14 residues long. Germline lookup yields CDR1 SEHNR and CDR2 FQNEAQ (reference sequence). Deletions cut 1 base from V and 8 bases from J, with 14 bases between. The CDR3 loop reads CASSLGHTEQEAFF. CDR3 nucleotide sequence: TGTGCCAGCAGCTTAGGGCACACAGAACAGGAAGCTTTCTTT.

This clone was recorded only once. The rearrangement links TRBV19 to TRBJ2-7, with D hard to call. V was trimmed by 3 bases and J by 3 bases, leaving 9 bases between them. Germline CDR1 reads LNHDA; CDR2 reads SQIVND (reference sequence). This CDR3 has 13 amino acids. The CDR3 region has the DNA TGTGCCAGTAGTATTGGCAGAAACTACGAGCAGTACTTC. Translating it yields CASSIGRNYEQYF.

The rearrangement links TRBV7-2 to TRBJ2-5; 11 bases are shared with TRBD2. The CDR3 covers 14 residues. V gave up 3 bases and J gave up 5 bases; unmatched junction bases: 2. From germline, CDR1 is SGHTA and CDR2 FQGNSA. CDR3 sequence (DNA): TGTGCCAGCAGCTTTAGCGGGGGGGCGGAGACCCAGTACTTC. Protein sequence: CASSFSGGAETQYF. Filled out from reference TRBV7-2 and TRBJ2-5, the complete variable domain reads GAGVSQSPSNKVTEKGKDVELRCDPISGHTALYWYRQSLGQGLEFLIYFQGNSAPDKSGLPSDRFSAERTGGSVSTLTIQRTQQEDSAVYLCASSFSGGAETQYFGPGTRLLVL.

The chain links TRBV7-2 to TRBJ2-3, with 9 positions matching TRBD1. J lost 4 bases, V lost 3 bases, and 5 bases had no gene match. This CDR3 contains 15 residues. Looked up from germline, CDR1 is SGHTA and CDR2 is FQGNSA. The CDR3 sequence is CASSLGTGSADTQYF. The CDR3 DNA reads as TGTGCCAGCAGCTTGGGGACAGGGAGTGCAGATACGCAGTATTTT.

The CDR3 region has the DNA TGCGCCAGCAGCCAAGATGAGGGGTATGGCTACACCTTC. Its translation is CASSQDEGYGYTF. V usage is TRBV4-1 and J usage is TRBJ1-2; tentatively, D is TRBD1 (5 bases). The germline gives CDR1 MGHRA, CDR2 YSYEKL. This CDR3 has 13 residues. Trimming left V 0 bases short and J 5 bases short, with 7 bases between.

The chain recombines TRBV5-4 with TRBJ2-5, with 15 nucleotides matching TRBD2. V dropped 0 bases and J dropped 9; count of bases not matched to a gene: 9. The germline CDR1 and CDR2 sequences are SGHNT and YYREEE (reference sequence). There are 17 residues in the CDR3. The CDR3 nucleotides read TGTGCCAGCAGCTTGGCGGGACTAGCGGGGGGTCACAGGGCCCAGTACTTC. It encodes CASSLAGLAGGHRAQYF.

This clone was seen more than once but under ten times. This rearrangement joins TRBV7-2 to TRBJ1-5, with TRBD1 identical over 10 bases. V shed 1 base and J 2 bases; nucleotides not matched to a gene: 2. The CDR3 is 16 amino acids. The germline CDR1 and CDR2 sequences are SGHTA and FQGNSA. CDR3 sequence reads: CASSLVGTGGNQPQHF. The CDR3 DNA follows: TGTGCCAGCAGCTTAGTAGGGACAGGGGGCAATCAGCCCCAGCATTTT.

This clone was seen a few times. The chain joins TRBV6-2 or TRBV6-3 to TRBJ1-1; D might be TRBD1 (5 bases). The CDR3 consists of 13 residues. The germline V and J ends were trimmed by 5 bases and 1 base, with 8 bases remaining between them. Germline CDR1 MNHEY, CDR2 SVGEGT. The CDR3: CASSAGQNTEAFF. CDR3 DNA sequence: TGTGCCAGCAGTGCCGGACAGAACACTGAAGCTTTCTTT.

The rearrangement links TRBV18 to TRBJ1-2, with 11 positions matching TRBD1. This CDR3 region has 15 residues. Germline V CDR1 and CDR2: KGHSH, LQKENI. The ends lost 2 bases at V and 4 bases at J; junction bases unmatched: 3. CDR3 nucleotides: TGTGCCAGCTCACCAAAGGGACAGGGGGGCTATGGCTACACCTTC. It codes for CASSPKGQGGYGYTF.

The chain is built from TRBV9 and TRBJ1-2, with D maybe TRBD1 (5 bases). V was shortened by 4 bases and J by 6 bases, with 16 bases between the two germline ends. The CDR3 spans 14 residues. CDR1 and CDR2 from the germline V gene are SGDLS and YYNGEE. Written as DNA, the CDR3 is TGTGCCAGCAGCCACCAGGGCCCGGTAAATGGCTACACCTTC. This codes for CASSHQGPVNGYTF.

The J gene is TRBJ1-5, the V gene TRBV24-1; the match to TRBD1 covers 8 bases. J was trimmed by 2 bases and V by 4 bases; bases with no gene match: 12. Germline CDR1 reads KGHDR; CDR2 reads SFDVKD. The CDR3 is made up of 18 amino acids. Here the CDR3 reads CATSEPRQGIRRNQPQHF. Written as DNA, the CDR3 is TGTGCCACCAGTGAACCTAGACAGGGGATACGGCGCAATCAGCCCCAGCATTTT.

As regards this clone: Other DNA sequences from this sample encode an identical CDR3 as well. V usage is TRBV9 and J usage is TRBJ2-5; 8 bases are shared with TRBD1. The ends lost 5 bases at V and 4 bases at J; junction bases unmatched: 7. CDR1 and CDR2 (germline): SGDLS, YYNGEE. The CDR3 spans 14 residues. As DNA, the CDR3 is TGTGCCAGCAGTGTGTCAGGGGGCGGAGAGACCCAGTACTTC. As protein: CASSVSGGGETQYF.

This chain uses TRBV9 with TRBJ1-2, with D unresolved. The CDR3 has 14 amino acids. The germline V gene has CDR1 SGDLS and CDR2 YYNGEE. The V end was cut by 0 bases, the J end by 1 base, with 7 bases between. DNA for the CDR3: TGTGCCAGCAGCGTAGGGAACCTTAACTATGGCTACACCTTC. Amino acid sequence: CASSVGNLNYGYTF.

The J gene is TRBJ2-5, the V gene TRBV12-3 or TRBV12-4; D is undetermined. Deletions cut 3 bases from V and 4 bases from J, with 6 bases between. The CDR3 spans 12 residues. The CDR3 spells CASSFSRETQYF. The DNA of the CDR3 is TGTGCCAGCAGTTTTTCGCGAGAGACCCAGTACTTC.

V is TRBV3-1 (or the pseudogene TRBV3-2) and J is TRBJ2-2; TRBD1 matches at 7 bases. The CDR3 has 15 amino acids. Germline values: CDR1 LGHDT, CDR2 YNNKEL (reference sequence). V gave up 6 bases and J gave up 0 bases; unmatched junction bases: 4. This chain's CDR3 is CASRRTGPNTGELFF. For the CDR3, the DNA is TGTGCCAGCAGGAGGACAGGTCCGAACACCGGGGAGCTGTTTTTT.

The CDR3 DNA reads TGTGCCAGCAGCTGGGCAGGGGTGGGGGAGACCCAGTACTTC. It codes for CASSWAGVGETQYF. The chain joins TRBV5-4 to TRBJ2-5; D is possibly TRBD1 (6 bases). Germline V gene data show CDR1 as SGHNT and CDR2 as YYREEE (reference sequence). This CDR3 has 14 amino acids. Trimming pared 3 bases from V and 5 bases from J, leaving 14 bases between.

The chain has TRBV5-5 and TRBJ2-5; 9 bases fit TRBD1. This CDR3 has 16 amino acids. Germline-derived CDR1 and CDR2 are SGHKS and YYEKEE (reference sequence). V lost 2 bases, J lost 1 base, and 6 bases stayed unmatched. The CDR3 DNA is TGTGCCAGCAGCTTATGGACAGGGGCCCCCCAAGAGACCCAGTACTTC. Residues: CASSLWTGAPQETQYF.